This passage covers 13 T cell receptor beta chains from one sample sequenced in a study of beta chain features in type 1 diabetes. Sequencing targeted expressed TCRB transcripts, as all isolated RNA had been reverse transcribed. Profiling relied on immunoSEQ multiplex PCR, and the TCRdb table lists in-frame clones only, not all of them. The sample shows roughly 140,000 clones, roughly 7.2% of them seen only once. Sequenced: central memory CD4+ T cells from blood. The receptor set was obtained from a woman under 40 in good health.

This clone was recorded a few times. The J gene is TRBJ1-2, the V gene TRBV2, with D uncertain. Trimming cost V 6 bases and J 3 bases, with 5 bases left between them. The CDR3 contains 11 residues. Per the germline V gene, CDR1 is SNHLY and CDR2 is FYNNEI. CDR3 DNA: TGTGCCAGCAGGAGGGACTATGGCTACACCTTC. Amino acids: CASRRDYGYTF.

This clone has a handful of counts. V gene TRBV11-2 combines with J gene TRBJ2-2; tentative D call: TRBD1 (5 bases). Germline V CDR1 and CDR2: SGHAT, FQNNGV. The CDR3 has 17 amino acids. Trimming shortened V by 2 bases and J by 0 bases, and 13 bases separated the two germline ends. This CDR3 is CASSLPQALANTGELFF. CDR3 DNA sequence: TGTGCCAGCAGCTTACCACAGGCCCTAGCGAACACCGGGGAGCTGTTTTTT.

The chain recombines TRBV10-2 with TRBJ2-1; 13 nucleotides match TRBD2. From germline, CDR1 is WSHSY and CDR2 SAAADI. The CDR3 is made up of 14 amino acids. Germline trimming cut 7 bases from V and 6 bases from J; bases unmatched to any gene: 3. The CDR3 DNA reads as TGCGCCAGCACCGGGACTAGCGGGACCAATGAGCAGTTCTTC. Translation gives CASTGTSGTNEQFF.

This sequence joins TRBV7-3 and TRBJ2-3, with TRBD2 matching over 11 bases. V lost 5 bases, J lost 1 base, and 8 bases stayed unmatched. This CDR3 has 17 residues. Germline CDR1 reads SGHTA; CDR2 reads FQGTGA. CDR3 loop: CASSPQLAGVGTDTQYF. In DNA form, the CDR3 reads TGTGCCAGCAGCCCCCAACTAGCGGGAGTTGGCACAGATACGCAGTATTTT.

This clone was picked up many times. The V and J genes are TRBV11-2 and TRBJ2-7; D is unresolved. In germline, CDR1 is SGHAT, CDR2 FQNNGV. The CDR3 is made up of 14 amino acids. Trimming took 0 bases from V and 2 from J, leaving 8 bases between them. CDR3 in DNA: TGTGCCAGCAGCTTAGAGGCAGGAACCTACGAGCAGTACTTC. Translation gives CASSLEAGTYEQYF.

This clone has more than one count but fewer than ten. The V and J genes are TRBV5-6 and TRBJ2-3; D is undetermined. CDR1 and CDR2 from the germline V gene are SGHDT and YYEEEE. Trimming took 0 bases from V and 4 from J, leaving 9 bases between them. The CDR3 length is 14 residues. The CDR3, as DNA: TGTGCCAGCAGCTTGGGAGGATTGGCAGATACGCAGTATTTT. Amino acids: CASSLGGLADTQYF.

The table lists this clone with a few counts. V is TRBV5-1 and J is TRBJ2-7; 7 positions agree with TRBD2. The J segment lost 3 bases and the V segment lost 2 bases, leaving 5 bases of the junction unmatched. The germline gives CDR1 SGHRS, CDR2 YFSETQ. The CDR3 is 14 amino acids. CDR3 sequence: CASSLGGRDYEQYF. CDR3 sequence (DNA): TGCGCCAGCAGCTTAGGAGGGAGGGACTACGAGCAGTACTTC.

This clone was seen ten or more times. The genes are TRBV29-1 and TRBJ2-7, with 9 bases matching TRBD1. Germline V gives CDR1 SQVTM, CDR2 ANQGSEA. The CDR3 runs 16 residues. V lost 0 bases, J lost 2 bases, and 8 bases stayed unmatched. The CDR3 loop reads CSVEEYAGQGTYEQYF. DNA of the CDR3: TGCAGCGTTGAAGAGTATGCAGGACAGGGGACCTACGAGCAGTACTTC.

This clone showed up many times. The V and J genes are TRBV14 and TRBJ2-1; 12 bases agree with TRBD2. Germline values: CDR1 SGHDN, CDR2 FVKESK. Trimming at V came to 4 bases and at J to 7 bases, leaving 5 bases not matched to a gene. This CDR3 spans 15 amino acids. The chain's CDR3 is CASSPQLAGGNEQFF. CDR3 nucleotides: TGTGCCAGCAGCCCCCAGCTAGCGGGAGGGAATGAGCAGTTCTTC.

This clone was seen a handful of times. The chain has TRBV11-2 and TRBJ2-1, with TRBD2 matching over 9 bases. Per germline, CDR1 SGHAT and CDR2 FQNNGV. CDR3 length: 17 amino acids. V shed 7 bases, J shed 3 bases, and the junction held 13 bases outside the gene matches. The CDR3 sequence: CASTPQLAGGRYNEQFF. Here the CDR3 DNA reads TGTGCCAGCACCCCCCAGCTGGCGGGAGGGCGCTACAATGAGCAGTTCTTC. Full variable domain (remainder filled in from reference TRBV11-2 and TRBJ2-1): EAGVAQSPRYKIIEKRQSVAFWCNPISGHATLYWYQQILGQGPKLLIQFQNNGVVDDSQLPKDRFSAERLKGVDSTLKIQPAKLEDSAVYLCASTPQLAGGRYNEQFFGPGTRLTVL.

The rearrangement links TRBV14 to TRBJ2-3; 7 positions agree with TRBD2. V shed 4 bases and J 5 bases; nucleotides not matched to a gene: 15. Germline V gives CDR1 SGHDN, CDR2 FVKESK. This CDR3 spans 17 amino acids. Here the CDR3 reads CASSPALGAGVLDTQYF. CDR3 sequence (DNA): TGTGCCAGCAGCCCAGCCCTAGGGGCGGGAGTGCTAGATACGCAGTATTTT.

This clone has a handful of counts. This chain uses TRBV2 with TRBJ2-3; D remains ambiguous. In germline, CDR1 is SNHLY, CDR2 FYNNEI. The CDR3 runs 13 residues. Trimming pared 6 bases from V and 6 bases from J, leaving 13 bases between. CDR3 sequence (DNA): TGTGCCAGCAGCGCTACGTTCACCGATACGCAGTATTTT. As protein: CASSATFTDTQYF.

Many counts were recorded for this clone. The chain employs TRBV28 and TRBJ2-7; D not certain. The CDR3 sequence is 13 residues long. V shed 2 bases and J shed 2 bases, with 7 bases lying between them. In germline, CDR1 is MDHEN, CDR2 SYDVKM. The CDR3 DNA reads TGTGCCAGCAGTTTACCAGTTACCTACGAGCAGTACTTC. It encodes CASSLPVTYEQYF.